What follows are 3 T cell receptor beta chains derived from one specimen sequenced in a study of metastatic and nonmetastatic thyroid tumors. Every patient underwent thyroid surgery untreated. MiXCR was used by TCRdb to re-call the PCR reads. Of over 10,000 clones listed, about an eighth are singletons. The sequenced sample consisted of blood. Source of these receptors: a female donor with papillary thyroid cancer or a benign thyroid nodule (not recorded which). Some clones in this sample may be carry-over from other donors' samples.

This clone was found many times. The rearrangement joins TRBV7-6 to TRBJ2-1, with a weak D call TRBD2 (6 bases). CDR3 length equals 15 residues. V gave up 5 bases and J gave up 4 bases, with 15 bases separating them. CDR1 SGHVS and CDR2 FNYEAQ come from the germline V gene. Here the CDR3 reads CASSPRLVRYNEQFF. CDR3 DNA sequence: TGTGCCAGCAGCCCTAGACTAGTTCGGTACAATGAGCAGTTCTTC.

As concerns this clone: Just one base apart from a much larger clone, this may be a read error. Lacking the conserved final phenylalanine or tryptophan, this CDR3 likely reflects a read error. The chain is built from TRBV4-1 and TRBJ2-5, with 10 bases aligning to TRBD1. This CDR3 has 17 amino acids. The V gene end was trimmed by 3 bases and the J gene end by 0 bases; junction bases not matched to a gene: 7. Germline V CDR1 and CDR2: MGHRA, YSYEKL. CDR3 DNA sequence: TGCGCCAGCAGCCAGCTCCCGACAGGGGGCTACCAAGAGACCCAGTACCTC. Its protein is CASSQLPTGGYQETQYL.

The rearrangement uses TRBV12-3 or TRBV12-4 and TRBJ1-2, with no clear D. V was shortened by 7 bases and J by 1 base, with 16 bases between the two germline ends. This CDR3 contains 15 residues. This chain's CDR3 is CASIKGRTSNYGYTF. CDR3 sequence (DNA): TGTGCCAGCATCAAGGGCAGGACTAGTAACTATGGCTACACCTTC.